This TCR beta chain was identified in a study of blood T cell repertoires in COVID-19. Background on the study: PBMCs, B-cell-depleted T cells, or T cells were the source of the cDNA or gDNA that made up the material.

Per germline, CDR1 SGHTA and CDR2 FQGNSA. The length of the CDR3 is 14 residues. V trimming: 6 bases; J trimming: 10 bases; junction bases outside the gene matches: 13. Some clones are missing from TCRdb's copy, which holds only in-frame ones; the method was immunoSEQ multiplex PCR. The sample records some 69,000 clones, 81% being singletons. The source material was peripheral blood. This chain joins TRBV7-2 and TRBJ1-1; TRBD1 aligns across 8 bases. The clonotype was recovered from a woman aged 65 to 85 with acute or convalescent COVID-19. DNA of the CDR3: TGTGCCAGCAGGCCCTTTACAGGGGGGGGAGGAGCTTTCTTT. Residues: CASRPFTGGGGAFF.